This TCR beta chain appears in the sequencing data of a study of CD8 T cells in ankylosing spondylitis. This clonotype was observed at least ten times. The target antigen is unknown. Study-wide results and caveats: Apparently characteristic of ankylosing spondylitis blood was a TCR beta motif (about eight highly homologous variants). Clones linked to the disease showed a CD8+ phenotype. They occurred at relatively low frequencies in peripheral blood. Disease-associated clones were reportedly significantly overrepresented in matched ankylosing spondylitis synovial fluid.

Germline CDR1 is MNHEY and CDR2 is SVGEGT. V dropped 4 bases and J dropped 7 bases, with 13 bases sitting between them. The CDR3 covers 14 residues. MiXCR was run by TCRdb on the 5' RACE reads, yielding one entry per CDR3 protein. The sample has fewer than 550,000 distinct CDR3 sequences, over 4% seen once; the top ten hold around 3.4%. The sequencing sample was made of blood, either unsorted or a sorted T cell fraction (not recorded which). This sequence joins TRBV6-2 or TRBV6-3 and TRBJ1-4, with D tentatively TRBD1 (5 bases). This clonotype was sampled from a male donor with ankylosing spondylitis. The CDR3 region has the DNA TGTGCCAGCAGTTCGGGACGCGATGCTGAAAAACTGTTTTTT. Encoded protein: CASSSGRDAEKLFF.